The 2 T cell receptor beta chains below all came from one sample that was sequenced in a study of CD8+ T cells in alopecia areata. Treatment defined: oral pan-JAK inhibitor, 5-10 mg twice daily. Following extraction, RNA underwent reverse transcription to cDNA, which served as the sequencing template. The table came from immunoSEQ multiplex PCR; TCRdb's copy has only in-frame clones and leaves some out. Seen here are some 190,000 clones, under 80% observed once, and the top ten hold under 1.5%. Sample: CD4+ T cells sorted from blood, taken at week 49, from a patient treated with tofacitinib. The receptor source for this set is a human donor with alopecia areata.

The CDR3: CAWSVGQGRDNSPLHF. CDR3 nucleotide sequence: TGTGCCTGGAGTGTAGGGCAGGGACGGGATAATTCACCCCTCCACTTT. The rearrangement uses TRBV30 and TRBJ1-6, with D perhaps matching TRBD1 (5 bases). Looked up from germline, CDR1 is GTSNPN and CDR2 is SVGIG (reference sequence). The V end was cut by 0 bases, the J end by 5 bases, with 14 bases between. The CDR3 sequence is 16 residues long. Variable domain in full (rest from reference TRBV30 and TRBJ1-6): SQTIHQWPATLVQPVGSPLSLECTVEGTSNPNLYWYRQAAGRGLQLLFYSVGIGQISSEVPQNLSASRPQDRQFILSSKKLLLSDSGFYLCAWSVGQGRDNSPLHFGNGTRLTVT.

V usage is TRBV29-1 and J usage is TRBJ1-1; D is possibly TRBD1 (6 bases). CDR3 size: 13 residues. CDR1 and CDR2 (germline): SQVTM, ANQGSEA. Between the trimmed V and J ends, which lost 4 bases and 1 base, there was a span of 10 bases. CDR3: CSVVQGTNTEAFF. CDR3 coding DNA: TGCAGCGTTGTTCAGGGGACGAACACTGAAGCTTTCTTT.